This T cell receptor (beta chain) was identified in a study of radiotherapy plus CTLA-4 blockade in lung cancer. As for the study in general: Patients showed objective responses in over 15% of cases, and disease control was achieved by 30% to 35%.

The germline V gene encodes CDR1 SGHAT and CDR2 FQNNGV. The CDR3 consists of 16 residues. V lost 5 bases and J 1 base, leaving 15 bases between the germline ends. Measured with immunoSEQ multiplex PCR; TCRdb has only the in-frame clones, and not every one. The data contain roughly 39,000 clones, 70% to 80% of them singletons. The sequence derives from a human donor with non-small cell lung cancer who had stable disease on radiotherapy plus ipilimumab. This chain connects TRBV11-2 to TRBJ2-1; D tentatively fits TRBD1 or TRBD2 (7 bases each). Material: peripheral blood, obtained from a patient treated with radiotherapy plus ipilimumab. CDR3 in amino acids: CASSIRGGRSYNEQFF. The CDR3 DNA follows: TGTGCCAGCAGCATCAGGGGGGGCCGATCCTACAATGAGCAGTTCTTC.